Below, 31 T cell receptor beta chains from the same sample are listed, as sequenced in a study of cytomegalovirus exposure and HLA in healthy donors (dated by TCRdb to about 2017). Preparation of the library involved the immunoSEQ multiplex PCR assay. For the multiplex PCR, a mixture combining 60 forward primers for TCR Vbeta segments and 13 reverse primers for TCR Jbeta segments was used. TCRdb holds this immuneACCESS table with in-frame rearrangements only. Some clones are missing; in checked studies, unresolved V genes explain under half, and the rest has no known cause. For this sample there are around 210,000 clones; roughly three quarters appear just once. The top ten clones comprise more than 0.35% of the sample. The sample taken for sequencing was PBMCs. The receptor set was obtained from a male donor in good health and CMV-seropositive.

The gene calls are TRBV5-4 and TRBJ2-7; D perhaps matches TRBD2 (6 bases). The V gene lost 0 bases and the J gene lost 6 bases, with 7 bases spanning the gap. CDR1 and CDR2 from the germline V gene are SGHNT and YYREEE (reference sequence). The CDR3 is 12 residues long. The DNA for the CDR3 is TGTGCCAGCAGCTTGGGGGGAGGCGAGCAGTACTTC. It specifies CASSLGGGEQYF.

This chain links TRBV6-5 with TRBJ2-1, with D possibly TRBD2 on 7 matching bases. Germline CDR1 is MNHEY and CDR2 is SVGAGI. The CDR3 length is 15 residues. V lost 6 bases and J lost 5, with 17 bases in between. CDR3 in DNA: TGTGCCAGCAGAAGAGGGGGACTAACGCACAATGAGCAGTTCTTC. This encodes CASRRGGLTHNEQFF.

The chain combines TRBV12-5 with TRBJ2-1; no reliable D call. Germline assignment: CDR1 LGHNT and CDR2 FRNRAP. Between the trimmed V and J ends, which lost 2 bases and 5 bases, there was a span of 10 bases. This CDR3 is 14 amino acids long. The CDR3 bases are TGTGCTAGTGGTTTGTTCCCGGTCGACAATGAGCAGTTCTTC. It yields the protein CASGLFPVDNEQFF. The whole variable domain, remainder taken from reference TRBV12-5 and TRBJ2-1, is DARVTQTPRHKVTEMGQEVTMRCQPILGHNTVFWYRQTMMQGLELLAYFRNRAPLDDSGMPKDRFSAEMPDATLATLKIQPSEPRDSAVYFCASGLFPVDNEQFFGPGTRLTVL.

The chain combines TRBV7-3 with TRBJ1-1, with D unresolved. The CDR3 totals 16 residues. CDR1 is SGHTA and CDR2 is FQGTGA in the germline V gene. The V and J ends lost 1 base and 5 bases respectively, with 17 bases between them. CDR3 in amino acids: CASSLNYGELTTEAFF. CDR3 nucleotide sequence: TGTGCCAGCAGCTTAAATTACGGGGAGCTAACTACTGAAGCTTTCTTT.

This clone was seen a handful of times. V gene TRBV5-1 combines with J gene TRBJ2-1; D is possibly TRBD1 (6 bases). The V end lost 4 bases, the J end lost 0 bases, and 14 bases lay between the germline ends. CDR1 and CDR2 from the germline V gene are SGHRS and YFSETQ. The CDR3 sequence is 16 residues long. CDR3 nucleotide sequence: TGCGCCAGCAGCCCCGGAGGACAGCTCTCCTACAATGAGCAGTTCTTC. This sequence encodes CASSPGGQLSYNEQFF.

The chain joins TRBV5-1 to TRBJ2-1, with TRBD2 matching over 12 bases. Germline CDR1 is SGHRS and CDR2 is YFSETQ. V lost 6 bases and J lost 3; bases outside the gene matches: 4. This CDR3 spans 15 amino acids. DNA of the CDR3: TGCGCCAGCAAAATGGGACTAGCGGGCTACAATGAGCAGTTCTTC. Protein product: CASKMGLAGYNEQFF.

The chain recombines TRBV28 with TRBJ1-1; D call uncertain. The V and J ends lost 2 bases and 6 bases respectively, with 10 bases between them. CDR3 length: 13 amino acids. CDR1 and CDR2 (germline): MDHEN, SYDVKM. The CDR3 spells CASSLTAAPEAFF. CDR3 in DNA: TGTGCCAGCAGTTTAACAGCGGCCCCTGAAGCTTTCTTT.

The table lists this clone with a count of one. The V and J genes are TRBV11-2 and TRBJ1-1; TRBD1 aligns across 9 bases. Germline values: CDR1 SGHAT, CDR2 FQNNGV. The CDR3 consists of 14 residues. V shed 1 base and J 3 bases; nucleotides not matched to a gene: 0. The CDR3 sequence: CASSLGTGDTEAFF. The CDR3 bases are TGTGCCAGCAGCTTAGGGACAGGGGACACTGAAGCTTTCTTT.

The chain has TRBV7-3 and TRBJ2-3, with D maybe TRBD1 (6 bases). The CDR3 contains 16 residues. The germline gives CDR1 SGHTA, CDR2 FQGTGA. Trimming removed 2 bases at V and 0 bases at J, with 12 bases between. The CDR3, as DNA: TGTGCCAGCAGCTTACAGGGGTTCCCTAGCACAGATACGCAGTATTTT. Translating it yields CASSLQGFPSTDTQYF.

The CDR3 coding sequence is TGTGCCAGCAGCGATTTGACCCAGGCCCAGCATTTT. This sequence encodes CASSDLTQAQHF. V is TRBV5-8 and J is TRBJ1-5; D gene ambiguous. The germline V and J ends were trimmed by 4 bases and 11 bases, with 13 bases remaining between them. The CDR3 sequence is 12 residues long. CDR1 and CDR2 from the germline V gene are SGHTS and YDEGEE.

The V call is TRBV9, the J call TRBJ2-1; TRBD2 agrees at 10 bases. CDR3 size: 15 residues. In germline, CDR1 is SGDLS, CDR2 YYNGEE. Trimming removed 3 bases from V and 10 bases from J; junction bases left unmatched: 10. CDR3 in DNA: TGTGCCAGCAGCGCAAGCCAGCGGGGGGGCCTCGAGCAGTTCTTC. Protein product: CASSASQRGGLEQFF.

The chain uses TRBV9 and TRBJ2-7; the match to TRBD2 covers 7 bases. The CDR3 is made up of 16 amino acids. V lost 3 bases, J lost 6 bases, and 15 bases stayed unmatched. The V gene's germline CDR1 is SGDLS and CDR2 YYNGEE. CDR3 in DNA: TGTGCCAGCAGCGCAACCCTAGCGGCGCCGGGGTTCGAGCAGTACTTC. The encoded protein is CASSATLAAPGFEQYF.

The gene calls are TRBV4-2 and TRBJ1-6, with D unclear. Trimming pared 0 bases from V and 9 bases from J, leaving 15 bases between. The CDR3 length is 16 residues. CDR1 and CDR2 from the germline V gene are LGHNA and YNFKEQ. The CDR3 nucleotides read TGTGCCAGCAGCCAAGATTTTTCTCTAGGAGGTTCACCCCTCCACTTT. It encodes CASSQDFSLGGSPLHF.

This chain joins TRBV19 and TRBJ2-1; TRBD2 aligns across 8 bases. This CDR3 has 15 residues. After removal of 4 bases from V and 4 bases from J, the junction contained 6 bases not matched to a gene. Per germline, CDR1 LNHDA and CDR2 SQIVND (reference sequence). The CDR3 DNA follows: TGTGCCAGTAGTAATATAGCGGGGCGGTACAATGAGCAGTTCTTC. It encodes CASSNIAGRYNEQFF.

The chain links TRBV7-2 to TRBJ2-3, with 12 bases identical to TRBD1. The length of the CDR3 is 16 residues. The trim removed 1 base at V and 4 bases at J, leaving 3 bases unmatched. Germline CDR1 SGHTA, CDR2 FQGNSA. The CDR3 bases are TGTGCCAGCAGCTTAGTCGGGACAGGGGGCGCAGATACGCAGTATTTT. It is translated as CASSLVGTGGADTQYF.

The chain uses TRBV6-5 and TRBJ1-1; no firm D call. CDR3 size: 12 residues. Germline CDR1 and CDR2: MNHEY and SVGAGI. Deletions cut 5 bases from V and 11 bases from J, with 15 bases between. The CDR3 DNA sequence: TGTGCCAGCAGTGGTCTGGGGAGGAACGCTTTCTTT. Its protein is CASSGLGRNAFF.

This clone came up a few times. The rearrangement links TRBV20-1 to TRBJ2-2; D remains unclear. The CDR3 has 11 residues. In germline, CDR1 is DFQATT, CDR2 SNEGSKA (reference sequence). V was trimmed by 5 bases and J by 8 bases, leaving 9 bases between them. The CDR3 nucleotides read TGCAGTGCTCCGGTCATGGGGGAGCTGTTTTTT. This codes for CSAPVMGELFF.

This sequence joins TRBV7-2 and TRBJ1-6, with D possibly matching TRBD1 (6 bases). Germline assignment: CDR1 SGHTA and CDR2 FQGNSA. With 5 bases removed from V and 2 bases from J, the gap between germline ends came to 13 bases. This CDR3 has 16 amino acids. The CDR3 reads CASSPKAGAYNSPLHF. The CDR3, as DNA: TGTGCCAGCAGCCCCAAGGCAGGGGCCTATAATTCACCCCTCCACTTT.

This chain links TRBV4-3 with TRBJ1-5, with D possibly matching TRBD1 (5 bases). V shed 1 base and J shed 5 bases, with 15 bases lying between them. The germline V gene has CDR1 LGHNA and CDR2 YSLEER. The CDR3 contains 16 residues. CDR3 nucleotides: TGCGCCAGCAGCCAAGGGGGCGGGGGAGGTGATCAGCCCCAGCATTTT. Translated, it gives CASSQGGGGGDQPQHF.

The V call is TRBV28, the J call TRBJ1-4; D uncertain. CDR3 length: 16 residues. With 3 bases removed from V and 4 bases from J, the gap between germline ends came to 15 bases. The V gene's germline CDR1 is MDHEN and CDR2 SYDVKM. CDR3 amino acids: CASSLEDGRYNEKLFF. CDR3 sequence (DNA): TGTGCCAGCAGTTTGGAAGATGGGCGCTATAATGAAAAACTGTTTTTT. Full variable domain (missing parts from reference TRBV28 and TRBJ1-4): DVKVTQSSRYLVKRTGEKVFLECVQDMDHENMFWYRQDPGLGLRLIYFSYDVKMKEKGDIPEGYSVSREKKERFSLILESASTNQTSMYLCASSLEDGRYNEKLFFGSGTQLSVL.

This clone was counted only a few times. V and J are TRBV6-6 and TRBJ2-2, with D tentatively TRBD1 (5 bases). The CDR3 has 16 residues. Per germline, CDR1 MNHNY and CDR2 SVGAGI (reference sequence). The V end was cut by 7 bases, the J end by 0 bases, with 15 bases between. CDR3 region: CASKAGRISNTGELFF. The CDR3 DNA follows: TGTGCCAGCAAAGCAGGGCGTATCTCGAACACCGGGGAGCTGTTTTTT.

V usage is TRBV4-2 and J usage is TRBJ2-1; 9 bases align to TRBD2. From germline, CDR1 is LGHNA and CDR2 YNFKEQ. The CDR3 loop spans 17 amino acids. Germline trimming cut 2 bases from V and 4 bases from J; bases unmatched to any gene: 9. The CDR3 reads CASSQYLSGGTYNEQFF. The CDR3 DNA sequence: TGTGCCAGCAGCCAATATCTTAGCGGGGGTACATACAATGAGCAGTTCTTC.

The CDR3 nucleotides read TGCGCCAGCAGCTTGGTCGAGGGCACTGAAGCTTTCTTT. It is translated as CASSLVEGTEAFF. The rearrangement links TRBV5-1 to TRBJ1-1; D is undetermined. Germline V gene lookup returns CDR1 SGHRS and CDR2 YFSETQ. The CDR3 covers 13 residues. Trimming removed 0 bases from V and 4 bases from J, with 7 bases in between.

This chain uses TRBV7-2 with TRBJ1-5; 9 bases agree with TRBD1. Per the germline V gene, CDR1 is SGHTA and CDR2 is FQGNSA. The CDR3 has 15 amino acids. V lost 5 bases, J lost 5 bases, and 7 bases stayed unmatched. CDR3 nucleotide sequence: TGTGCCAGCAGCCTGGGGACAGGGCGAGATCAGCCCCAGCATTTT. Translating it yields CASSLGTGRDQPQHF.

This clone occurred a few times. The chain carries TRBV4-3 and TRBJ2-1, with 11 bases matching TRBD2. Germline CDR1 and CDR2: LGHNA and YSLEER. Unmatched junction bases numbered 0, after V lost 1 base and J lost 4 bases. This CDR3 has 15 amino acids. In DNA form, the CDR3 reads TGCGCCAGCAGCCAAGGACTAGCGGGGTACAATGAGCAGTTCTTC. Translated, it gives CASSQGLAGYNEQFF.

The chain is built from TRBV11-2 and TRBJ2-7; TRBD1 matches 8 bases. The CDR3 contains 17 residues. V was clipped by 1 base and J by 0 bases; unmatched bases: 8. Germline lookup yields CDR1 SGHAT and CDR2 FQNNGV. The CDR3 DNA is TGTGCCAGCAGCTTAGTAGGTGGGGGGACAGGCTCCTACGAGCAGTACTTC. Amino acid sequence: CASSLVGGGTGSYEQYF.

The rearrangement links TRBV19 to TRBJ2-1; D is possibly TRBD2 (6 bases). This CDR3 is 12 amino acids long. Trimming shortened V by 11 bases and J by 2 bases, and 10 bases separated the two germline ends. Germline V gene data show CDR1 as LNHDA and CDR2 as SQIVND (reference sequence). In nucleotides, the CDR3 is TGTGCCTCCGGGGGAACCTACAATGAGCAGTTCTTC. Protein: CASGGTYNEQFF.

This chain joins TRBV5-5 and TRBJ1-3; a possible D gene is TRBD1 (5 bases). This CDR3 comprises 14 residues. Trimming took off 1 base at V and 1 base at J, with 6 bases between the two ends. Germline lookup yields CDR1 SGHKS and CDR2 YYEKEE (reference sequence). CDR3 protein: CASSLPGSGNTIYF. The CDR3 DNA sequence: TGTGCCAGCAGCTTGCCAGGGTCTGGAAACACCATATATTTT.

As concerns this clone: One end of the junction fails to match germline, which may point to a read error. The CDR3 bases are TGTTCCAGCAGCTTAGACAGGGAATATGGCTACACCTTC. Translated, it gives CSSSLDREYGYTF. The V gene is TRBV7-9, the J gene TRBJ1-2; 7 bases match TRBD1. Per germline, CDR1 SEHNR and CDR2 FQNEAQ (reference sequence). This CDR3 spans 13 amino acids.

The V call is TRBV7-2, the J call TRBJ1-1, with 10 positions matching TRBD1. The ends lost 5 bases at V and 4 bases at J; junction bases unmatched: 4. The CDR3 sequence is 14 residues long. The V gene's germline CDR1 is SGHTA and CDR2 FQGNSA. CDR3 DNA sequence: TGTGCCAGCAGCCCCCGACAGGGGGCCACTGAAGCTTTCTTT. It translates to CASSPRQGATEAFF.

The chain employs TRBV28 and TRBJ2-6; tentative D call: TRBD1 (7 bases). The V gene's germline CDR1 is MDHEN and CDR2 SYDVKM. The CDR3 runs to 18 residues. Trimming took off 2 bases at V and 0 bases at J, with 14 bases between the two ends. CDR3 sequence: CASSLGGGHHSGANVLTF. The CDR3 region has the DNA TGTGCCAGCAGTTTAGGAGGGGGCCATCACTCTGGGGCCAACGTCCTGACTTTC.